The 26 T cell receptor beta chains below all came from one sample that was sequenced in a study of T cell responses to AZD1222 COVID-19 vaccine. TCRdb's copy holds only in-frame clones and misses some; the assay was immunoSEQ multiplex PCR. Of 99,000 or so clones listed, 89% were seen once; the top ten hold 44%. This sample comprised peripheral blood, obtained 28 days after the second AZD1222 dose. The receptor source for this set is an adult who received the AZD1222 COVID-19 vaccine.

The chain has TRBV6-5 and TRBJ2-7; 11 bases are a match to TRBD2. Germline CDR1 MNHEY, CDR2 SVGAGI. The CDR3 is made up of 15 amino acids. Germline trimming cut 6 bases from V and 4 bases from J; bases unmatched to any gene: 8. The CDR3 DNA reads TGTGCCAGCAGGCCGGGGGGACTAGCGGTTTACGAGCAGTACTTC. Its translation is CASRPGGLAVYEQYF.

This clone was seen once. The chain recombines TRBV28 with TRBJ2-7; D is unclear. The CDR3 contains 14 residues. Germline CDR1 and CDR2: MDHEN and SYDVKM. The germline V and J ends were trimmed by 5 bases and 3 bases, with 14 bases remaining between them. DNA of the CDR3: TGTGCCAGCAGTACGCCACAGTATTTCTACGAGCAGTACTTC. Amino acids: CASSTPQYFYEQYF.

The CDR3 sequence: CASSIQGARRGDTEAFF. CDR3 DNA: TGTGCCAGTAGTATCCAAGGGGCCCGCCGAGGGGACACTGAAGCTTTCTTT. The chain joins TRBV19 to TRBJ1-1, with D possibly being TRBD1 (5 bases). This CDR3 spans 17 amino acids. CDR1 is LNHDA, CDR2 SQIVND, per germline (reference sequence). The V end lost 3 bases, the J end lost 3 bases, and 20 bases lay between the germline ends.

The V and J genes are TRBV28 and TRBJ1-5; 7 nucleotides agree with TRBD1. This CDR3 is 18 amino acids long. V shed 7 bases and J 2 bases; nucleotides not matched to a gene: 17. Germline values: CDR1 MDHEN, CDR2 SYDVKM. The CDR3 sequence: CASNLRLVDRRGNQPQHF. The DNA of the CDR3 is TGTGCCAGCAATCTCCGATTAGTGGACAGGCGGGGCAATCAGCCCCAGCATTTT.

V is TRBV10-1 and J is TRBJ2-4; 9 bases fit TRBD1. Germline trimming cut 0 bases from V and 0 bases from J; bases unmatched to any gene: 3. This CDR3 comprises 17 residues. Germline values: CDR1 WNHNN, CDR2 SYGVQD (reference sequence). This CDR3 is CASSESQGALAKNIQYF. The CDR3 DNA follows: TGCGCCAGCAGTGAGTCACAGGGGGCACTAGCCAAAAACATTCAGTACTTC.

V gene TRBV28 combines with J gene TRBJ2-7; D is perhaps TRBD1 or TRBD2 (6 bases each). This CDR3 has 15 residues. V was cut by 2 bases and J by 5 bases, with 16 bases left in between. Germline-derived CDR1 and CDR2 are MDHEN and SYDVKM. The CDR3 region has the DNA TGTGCCAGCAGTTTAGGGGGGCTTAGCGTTCACGAGCAGTACTTC. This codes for CASSLGGLSVHEQYF.

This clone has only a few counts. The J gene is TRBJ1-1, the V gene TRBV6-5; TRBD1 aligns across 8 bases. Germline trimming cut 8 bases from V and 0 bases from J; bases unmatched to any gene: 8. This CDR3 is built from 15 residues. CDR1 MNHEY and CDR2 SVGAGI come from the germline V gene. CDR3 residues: CASAGQVLMNTEAFF. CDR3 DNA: TGTGCCAGCGCGGGACAGGTACTCATGAACACTGAAGCTTTCTTT.

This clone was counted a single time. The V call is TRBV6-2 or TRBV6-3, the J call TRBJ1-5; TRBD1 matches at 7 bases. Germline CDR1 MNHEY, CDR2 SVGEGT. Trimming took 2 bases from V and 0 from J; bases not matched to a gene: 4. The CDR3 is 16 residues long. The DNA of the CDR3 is TGTGCCAGCAGTTACCTCGGGACAGATAGCAATCAGCCCCAGCATTTT. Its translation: CASSYLGTDSNQPQHF.

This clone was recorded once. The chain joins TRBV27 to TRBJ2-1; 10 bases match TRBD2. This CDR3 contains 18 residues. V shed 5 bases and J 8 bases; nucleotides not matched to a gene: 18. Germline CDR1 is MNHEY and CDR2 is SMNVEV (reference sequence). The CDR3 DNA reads TGTGCCAGCAGTGCATACCCCTACGGGAGCGGGAGGGCCTATGAGCAGTTCTTC. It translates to CASSAYPYGSGRAYEQFF.

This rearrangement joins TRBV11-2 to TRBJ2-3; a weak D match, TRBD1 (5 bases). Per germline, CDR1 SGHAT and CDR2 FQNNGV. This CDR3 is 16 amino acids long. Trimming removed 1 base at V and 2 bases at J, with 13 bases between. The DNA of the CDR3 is TGTGCCAGCAGCTTAGGCTTCGGCAGGGCCACAGATACGCAGTATTTT. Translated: CASSLGFGRATDTQYF.

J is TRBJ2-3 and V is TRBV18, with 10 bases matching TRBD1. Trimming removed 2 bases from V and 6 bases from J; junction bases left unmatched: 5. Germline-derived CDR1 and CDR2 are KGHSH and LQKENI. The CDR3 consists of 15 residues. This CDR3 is CASSPGQGVMDTQYF. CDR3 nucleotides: TGTGCCAGCTCACCAGGACAGGGGGTTATGGATACGCAGTATTTT.

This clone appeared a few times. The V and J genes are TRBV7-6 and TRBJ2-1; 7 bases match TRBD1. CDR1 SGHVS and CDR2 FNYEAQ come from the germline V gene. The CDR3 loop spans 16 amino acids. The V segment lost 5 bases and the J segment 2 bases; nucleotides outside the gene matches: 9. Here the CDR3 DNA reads TGTGCCAGCAGCCCTCGACAGGGTCGCGCCTACAATGAGCAGTTCTTC. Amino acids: CASSPRQGRAYNEQFF.

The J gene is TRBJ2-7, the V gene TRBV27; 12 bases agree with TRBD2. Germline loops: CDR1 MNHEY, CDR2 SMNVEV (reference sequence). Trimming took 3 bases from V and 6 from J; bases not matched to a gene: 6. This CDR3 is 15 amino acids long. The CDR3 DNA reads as TGTGCCAGCAGTTTCCTCGGACTAGCGGGATCCGAGCAGTACTTC. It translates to CASSFLGLAGSEQYF.

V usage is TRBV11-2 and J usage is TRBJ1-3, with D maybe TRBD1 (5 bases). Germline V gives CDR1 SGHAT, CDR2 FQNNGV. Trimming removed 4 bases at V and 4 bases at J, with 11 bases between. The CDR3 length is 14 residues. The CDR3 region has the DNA TGTGCCAGCAGCTCGCAGGGTTCCGGAAACACCATATATTTT. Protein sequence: CASSSQGSGNTIYF.

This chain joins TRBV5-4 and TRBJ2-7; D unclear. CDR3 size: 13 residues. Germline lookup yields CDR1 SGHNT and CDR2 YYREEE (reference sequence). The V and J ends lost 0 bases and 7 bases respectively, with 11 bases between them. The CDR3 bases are TGTGCCAGCAGCTTGGCAACCGCGCCTGAGCAGTACTTC. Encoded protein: CASSLATAPEQYF.

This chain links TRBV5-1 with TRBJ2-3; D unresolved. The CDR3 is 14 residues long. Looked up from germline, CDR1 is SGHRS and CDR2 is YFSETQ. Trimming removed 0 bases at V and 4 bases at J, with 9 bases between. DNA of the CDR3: TGCGCCAGCAGCTTGGATCAGCGCCCAGATACGCAGTATTTT. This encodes CASSLDQRPDTQYF.

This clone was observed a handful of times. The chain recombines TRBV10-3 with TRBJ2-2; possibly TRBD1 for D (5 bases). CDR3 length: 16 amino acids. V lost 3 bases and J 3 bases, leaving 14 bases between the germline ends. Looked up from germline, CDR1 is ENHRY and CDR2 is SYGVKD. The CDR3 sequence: CAISELRARDTGELFF. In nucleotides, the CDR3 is TGTGCCATCAGTGAACTCAGGGCTCGGGACACCGGGGAGCTGTTTTTT.

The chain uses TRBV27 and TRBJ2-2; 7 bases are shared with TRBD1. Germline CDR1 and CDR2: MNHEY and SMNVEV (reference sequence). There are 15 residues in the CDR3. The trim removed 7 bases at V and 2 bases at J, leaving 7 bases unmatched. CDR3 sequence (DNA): TGTGCCAGCAAAAGAGGGACAGCTAACACCGGGGAGCTGTTTTTT. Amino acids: CASKRGTANTGELFF.

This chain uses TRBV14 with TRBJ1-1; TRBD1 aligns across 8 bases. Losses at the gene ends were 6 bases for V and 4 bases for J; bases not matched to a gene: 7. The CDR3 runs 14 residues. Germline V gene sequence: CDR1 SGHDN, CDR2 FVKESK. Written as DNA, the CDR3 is TGTGCCAGCAGTCACAGGGGGTATGGCACTGAAGCTTTCTTT. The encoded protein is CASSHRGYGTEAFF.

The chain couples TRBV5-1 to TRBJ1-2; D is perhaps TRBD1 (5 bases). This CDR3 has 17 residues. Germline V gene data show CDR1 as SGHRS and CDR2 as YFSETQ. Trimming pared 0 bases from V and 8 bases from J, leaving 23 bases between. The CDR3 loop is CASSLGTMGLGGQGYTF. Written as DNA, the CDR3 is TGCGCCAGCAGCTTGGGAACCATGGGGCTTGGAGGGCAGGGCTACACCTTC. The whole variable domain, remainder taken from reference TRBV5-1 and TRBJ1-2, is KAGVTQTPRYLIKTRGQQVTLSCSPISGHRSVSWYQQTPGQGLQFLFEYFSETQRNKGNFPGRFSGRQFSNSRSEMNVSTLELGDSALYLCASSLGTMGLGGQGYTFGSGTRLTVV.

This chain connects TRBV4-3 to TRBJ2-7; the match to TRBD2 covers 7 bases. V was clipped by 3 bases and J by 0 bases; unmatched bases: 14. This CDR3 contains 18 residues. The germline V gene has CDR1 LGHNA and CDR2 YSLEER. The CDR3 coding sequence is TGCGCCAGCAGCCATCAAACTATCTCGGGGGGTGTCTCCTACGAGCAGTACTTC. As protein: CASSHQTISGGVSYEQYF.

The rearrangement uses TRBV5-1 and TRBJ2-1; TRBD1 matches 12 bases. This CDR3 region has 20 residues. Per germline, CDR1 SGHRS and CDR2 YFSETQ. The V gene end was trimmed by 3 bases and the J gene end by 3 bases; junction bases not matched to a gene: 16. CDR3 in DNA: TGCGCCAGCAGCTCACGACCGGGACAGGGGGCTGGCGGGATCTACAATGAGCAGTTCTTC. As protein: CASSSRPGQGAGGIYNEQFF.

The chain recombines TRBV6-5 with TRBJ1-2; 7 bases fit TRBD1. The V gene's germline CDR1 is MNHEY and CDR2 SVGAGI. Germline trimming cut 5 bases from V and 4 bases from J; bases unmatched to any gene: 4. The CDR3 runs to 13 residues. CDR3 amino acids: CASSQRQGYGYTF. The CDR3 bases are TGTGCCAGCAGTCAACGACAGGGCTATGGCTACACCTTC.

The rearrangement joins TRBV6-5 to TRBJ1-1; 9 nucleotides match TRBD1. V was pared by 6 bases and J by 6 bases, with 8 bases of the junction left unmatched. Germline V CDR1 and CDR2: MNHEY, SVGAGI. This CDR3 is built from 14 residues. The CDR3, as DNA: TGTGCCAGCAGCTCCGGGACAGGGAAGGCTGAAGCTTTCTTT. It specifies CASSSGTGKAEAFF.

Here the CDR3 DNA reads TGTGCCAGCAGCGTAGCTTCGAAAGGGGGTGGAGAGACCCAGTACTTC. Translation gives CASSVASKGGGETQYF. This sequence joins TRBV9 and TRBJ2-5; D may be TRBD1 (6 bases). Germline CDR1 SGDLS, CDR2 YYNGEE. The V end lost 0 bases, the J end lost 4 bases, and 16 bases lay between the germline ends. The CDR3 covers 16 residues.

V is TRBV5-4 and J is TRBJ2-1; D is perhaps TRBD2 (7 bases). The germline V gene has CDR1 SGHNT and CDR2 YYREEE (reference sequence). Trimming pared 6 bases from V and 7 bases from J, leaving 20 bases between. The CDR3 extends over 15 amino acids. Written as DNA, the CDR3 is TGTGCCAGCACTCCAATTTCGGAGGGGGGGAATGAGCAGTTCTTC. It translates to CASTPISEGGNEQFF.